Listed below are T cell receptor beta chains from one sample, sequenced in a study of blood T cell repertoires in COVID-19. Method: immunoSEQ multiplex PCR; TCRdb's copy keeps in-frame clones and lacks some. The sample yields 200,000 or so clones, 80% to 90% seen once. The sample was peripheral blood. All receptors come from a man older than 75 with acute or convalescent COVID-19. Each CDR3 is given with its conserved first and last residue. Each record gives: CDR3 protein, CDR3 DNA, J gene, D gene, clone size, V gene. The D gene is left open where the match is weak. Clone sizes are given selectively: once, few, many, or a class where the clone is expanded.

CAGTRTGANEKLFF	TGTGCCGGGACTCGGACAGGGGCCAATGAAAAACTGTTTTTT	TRBJ1-4	TRBD1	-	TRBV19
CASRLTVNTEAFF	TGTGCCAGCAGACTTACAGTAAACACTGAAGCTTTCTTT	TRBJ1-1	-	-	TRBV16
CASSLTVAGGKNIQYF	TGTGCCAGCAGCTTAACGGTAGCGGGAGGGAAAAACATTCAGTACTTC	TRBJ2-4	TRBD2	-	TRBV7-3
CASTDRGEGNEQFF	TGTGCCAGCACAGACAGGGGCGAGGGCAATGAGCAGTTCTTC	TRBJ2-1	TRBD1	-	TRBV6-5
CASSTGLARGNEQFF	TGTGCCAGTAGTACGGGACTAGCTCGGGGCAATGAGCAGTTCTTC	TRBJ2-1	TRBD2	-	TRBV19
CATQETGFGQPQHF	TGTGCCACTCAAGAGACAGGATTCGGTCAGCCCCAGCATTTT	TRBJ1-5	-	-	TRBV24-1
CASSRDRTGELFF	TGTGCCAGCAGTCGAGATCGTACCGGGGAGCTGTTTTTT	TRBJ2-2	-	-	TRBV2
CASSPPWLGRAYGYTF	TGTGCCAGCAGCCCCCCCTGGCTGGGGAGGGCCTATGGCTACACCTTC	TRBJ1-2	-	once	TRBV14
CASSLGKNTEAFF	TGTGCCAGCAGCTTAGGTAAAAACACTGAAGCTTTCTTT	TRBJ1-1	-	-	TRBV7-2
CATSDYGTGGPGELFF	TGTGCCACCAGTGATTACGGGACAGGGGGCCCCGGGGAGCTGTTTTTT	TRBJ2-2	TRBD1	-	TRBV24-1
CASRRVGPSEQYF	TGTGCCAGCAGGAGAGTGGGGCCCAGCGAGCAGTACTTC	TRBJ2-7	-	once	TRBV27
CATSPIPGFSTDTQYF	TGTGCCACCAGTCCTATTCCAGGGTTCTCAACAGATACGCAGTATTTT	TRBJ2-3	-	-	TRBV24-1
CATSREVVAGNNEQFF	TGTGCCACCAGCAGAGAGGTGGTAGCGGGAAACAATGAGCAGTTCTTC	TRBJ2-1	TRBD2	-	TRBV15
CASSPSATNEKLFF	TGCGCCAGCAGCCCATCGGCAACTAATGAAAAACTGTTTTTT	TRBJ1-4	-	-	TRBV5-1
CASSSGSGETQYF	TGTGCCAGCAGTAGCGGGAGCGGGGAGACCCAGTACTTC	TRBJ2-5	TRBD2	-	TRBV12-3/TRBV12-4
CASSLGSGIATDTQYF	TGTGCCAGCAGTTTAGGTAGCGGGATAGCGACAGATACGCAGTATTTT	TRBJ2-3	TRBD2	-	TRBV27
CASSAQGAGGEQYF	TGTGCCAGCAGTGCACAGGGGGCCGGGGGCGAGCAGTACTTC	TRBJ2-7	TRBD1	few	TRBV2
CASSLSASYEQYF	TGTGCCAGCAGTTTGTCCGCGTCCTACGAGCAGTACTTC	TRBJ2-7	-	-	TRBV12-3/TRBV12-4
CASSFSGSTDTQYF	TGTGCCAGCAGCTTTAGCGGGAGCACAGATACGCAGTATTTT	TRBJ2-3	TRBD2	-	TRBV7-8
CASSHQSGEQFF	TGTGCCAGCAGTCATCAGTCAGGTGAGCAGTTCTTC	TRBJ2-1	-	-	TRBV3-1/TRBV3-2
CASSETGVGNIQYF	TGCGCCAGCAGTGAGACGGGGGTAGGGAACATTCAGTACTTC	TRBJ2-4	-	-	TRBV10-1
CASSQRGAARSTDTQYF	TGTGCCAGCAGCCAGCGGGGAGCGGCACGTAGCACAGATACGCAGTATTTT	TRBJ2-3	-	-	TRBV3-1/TRBV3-2
CASSFEQTNYGYTF	TGTGCCAGCAGCTTCGAACAGACGAACTATGGCTACACCTTC	TRBJ1-2	-	few	TRBV7-8
CASRRDRGPGYGYTF	TGTGCCAGCAGAAGGGACAGGGGGCCGGGATATGGCTACACCTTC	TRBJ1-2	TRBD1	-	TRBV7-2
CASSLAIAGGTDTQYF	TGTGCCAGCAGCTTAGCGATAGCGGGGGGCACAGATACGCAGTATTTT	TRBJ2-3	TRBD2	-	TRBV7-6
CASSPSSFVSSYNEQFF	TGTGCCAGCTCACCGTCTAGCTTCGTTAGCTCCTACAATGAGCAGTTCTTC	TRBJ2-1	-	-	TRBV18
CASSVGQFYNEQFF	TGTGCCAGTAGTGTCGGACAGTTCTACAATGAGCAGTTCTTC	TRBJ2-1	-	-	TRBV19
CASSAAGTGAEKLFF	TGTGCCAGCAGTGCAGCGGGGACAGGGGCTGAAAAACTGTTTTTT	TRBJ1-4	TRBD1	-	TRBV5-4
CASSDGVRGVGELFF	TGTGCCAGCAGCGATGGGGTCCGCGGGGTCGGGGAGCTGTTTTTT	TRBJ2-2	-	-	TRBV3-1/TRBV3-2
CASSRIIIAGRTDTQYF	TGTGCCAGCAGTCGAATCATAATAGCGGGGCGCACAGATACGCAGTATTTT	TRBJ2-3	TRBD2	-	TRBV6-6
CASSPPGLAGVGEQFF	TGTGCCAGCAGCCCCCCGGGACTAGCGGGAGTGGGTGAGCAGTTCTTC	TRBJ2-1	TRBD2	-	TRBV7-2
CASSLAPTGLYEKLFF	TGTGCCAGCAGCCTGGCCCCGACAGGGTTATACGAAAAACTGTTTTTT	TRBJ1-4	TRBD1	-	TRBV7-8
CASSFRGGVSGQPQHF	TGTGCCAGCAGTTTTCGAGGGGGCGTCTCTGGCCAGCCCCAGCATTTT	TRBJ1-5	TRBD1	-	TRBV27
CASRISGNNEQFF	TGCGCCAGCAGAATTAGCGGGAACAATGAGCAGTTCTTC	TRBJ2-1	TRBD2	-	TRBV5-1
CASRKEAGGTYEQYF	TGTGCCAGCAGGAAAGAGGCGGGAGGGACCTACGAGCAGTACTTC	TRBJ2-7	TRBD2	-	TRBV6-5
CASGGGNQETQYF	TGTGCCAGCGGCGGGGGGAACCAAGAGACCCAGTACTTC	TRBJ2-5	TRBD2	-	TRBV2
CARKPTSGPRTGELFF	TGTGCGCGGAAACCGACTAGCGGTCCTAGGACCGGGGAGCTGTTTTTT	TRBJ2-2	TRBD2	-	TRBV30
CSVRQGSDQPQHF	TGCAGCGTTAGACAGGGATCAGATCAGCCCCAGCATTTT	TRBJ1-5	TRBD1	-	TRBV29-1
CASTPSGRGNEQFF	TGTGCCAGCACCCCCAGCGGGAGAGGCAATGAGCAGTTCTTC	TRBJ2-1	TRBD2	-	TRBV6-2/TRBV6-3
CASSFRQGNEAFF	TGTGCCAGCAGTTTCAGACAGGGGAATGAAGCTTTCTTT	TRBJ1-1	TRBD1	-	TRBV28
CASSMFGANTGELFF	TGTGCCAGTAGTATGTTCGGGGCGAACACCGGGGAGCTGTTTTTT	TRBJ2-2	-	-	TRBV19
CASSAIATGANVLTF	TGTGCCAGCAGCGCGATAGCGACTGGGGCCAACGTCCTGACTTTC	TRBJ2-6	-	-	TRBV9
CASSPRAGSSYEQYF	TGTGCCAGCAGCCCAAGAGCGGGAAGCTCCTACGAGCAGTACTTC	TRBJ2-7	TRBD2	-	TRBV7-2
CASSLGSGQQYGYTF	TGTGCCAGCAGCTTAGGCTCGGGACAGCAATATGGCTACACCTTC	TRBJ1-2	TRBD1	-	TRBV7-2
CASSWSSGTSTDTQYF	TGTGCCAGTAGTTGGTCTAGCGGTACTAGCACAGATACGCAGTATTTT	TRBJ2-3	TRBD2	-	TRBV19